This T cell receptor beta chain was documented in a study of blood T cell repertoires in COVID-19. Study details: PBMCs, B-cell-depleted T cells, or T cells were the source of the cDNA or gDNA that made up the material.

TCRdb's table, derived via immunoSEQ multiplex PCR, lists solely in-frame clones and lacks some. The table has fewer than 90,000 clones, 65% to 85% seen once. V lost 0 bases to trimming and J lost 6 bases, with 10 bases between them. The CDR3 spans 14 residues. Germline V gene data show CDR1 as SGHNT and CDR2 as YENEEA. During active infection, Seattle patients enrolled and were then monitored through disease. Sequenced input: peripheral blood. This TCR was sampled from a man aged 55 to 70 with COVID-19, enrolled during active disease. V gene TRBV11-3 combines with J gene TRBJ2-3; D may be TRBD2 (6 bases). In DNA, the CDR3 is TGTGCCAGCAGCTTAGAGGCGGGATCTGATACGCAGTATTTT. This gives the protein CASSLEAGSDTQYF.